A single sample is the source of the 7 T cell receptor beta chains below, sequenced in a study of cytomegalovirus exposure and HLA in healthy donors. A multiplex PCR was run with 60 Vbeta primers and 13 Jbeta primers. Some clones are missing from TCRdb's copy, which holds only in-frame ones; the method was immunoSEQ multiplex PCR. This table holds 90,000 to 150,000 clones, about 60% found once. Sequences were obtained from PBMCs. The receptors were sampled from a middle-aged man in good health and CMV-seropositive.

The gene calls are TRBV7-3 and TRBJ1-1, with a possible D match to TRBD1 (5 bases). Trimming took off 5 bases at V and 4 bases at J, with 14 bases between the two ends. The CDR3 has 14 residues. CDR1 and CDR2 from the germline V gene are SGHTA and FQGTGA. CDR3 region: CASSPERGGTEAFF. The CDR3 region has the DNA TGTGCCAGCAGCCCTGAGCGGGGGGGCACTGAAGCTTTCTTT.

The chain recombines TRBV10-3 with TRBJ2-3; D perhaps matches TRBD2 (6 bases). V was cut by 0 bases and J by 2 bases, with 9 bases left in between. The CDR3 runs 15 residues. Germline CDR1 and CDR2: ENHRY and SYGVKD. CDR3 sequence (DNA): TGTGCCATCAGTGAGTCGGCGGGGTTCACAGATACGCAGTATTTT. Protein: CAISESAGFTDTQYF.

This clone was observed a few times. The chain combines TRBV11-1 with TRBJ2-7; a possible D gene is TRBD1 (5 bases). The CDR3 has 14 residues. V shed 2 bases and J shed 0 bases, with 8 bases lying between them. Germline lookup yields CDR1 SGHAT and CDR2 FQDESV (reference sequence). CDR3 protein: CASSLYGASYEQYF. The CDR3 DNA follows: TGTGCCAGCAGCTTATATGGGGCCTCCTACGAGCAGTACTTC. Complete variable domain (other parts from reference TRBV11-1 and TRBJ2-7): EAEVAQSPRYKITEKSQAVAFWCDPISGHATLYWYRQILGQGPELLVQFQDESVVDDSQLPKDRFSAERLKGVDSTLKIQPAELGDSAMYLCASSLYGASYEQYFGPGTRLTVT.

The table lists this clone with a few counts. The chain uses TRBV7-9 and TRBJ2-2; 8 positions agree with TRBD2. The V gene's germline CDR1 is SEHNR and CDR2 FQNEAQ (reference sequence). The junction had 8 bases not matched to a gene; V was cut back by 8 bases and J by 3 bases. This CDR3 contains 15 residues. CDR3 loop: CASYKPGGDTGELFF. In nucleotides, the CDR3 is TGTGCCAGCTACAAGCCGGGGGGGGACACCGGGGAGCTGTTTTTT.

The gene calls are TRBV27 and TRBJ2-7, with D uncertain. The CDR3 runs 14 residues. Per the germline V gene, CDR1 is MNHEY and CDR2 is SMNVEV (reference sequence). V lost 0 bases and J 7 bases, leaving 13 bases between the germline ends. CDR3 loop: CASSLSAKFWEQYF. The DNA for the CDR3 is TGTGCCAGCAGTTTATCGGCCAAATTCTGGGAGCAGTACTTC.

This clone was seen a single time. V is TRBV27 and J is TRBJ2-1; the match to TRBD2 covers 10 bases. After removal of 8 bases from V and 9 bases from J, the junction contained 13 bases not matched to a gene. Germline V gives CDR1 MNHEY, CDR2 SMNVEV (reference sequence). The CDR3 is 15 residues long. CDR3 DNA: TGTGCCAGCGCCCTTAGGACTAGCGGAACGGGTGAGCAGTTCTTC. It yields the protein CASALRTSGTGEQFF.

This clone was seen a handful of times. The chain joins TRBV6-1 to TRBJ2-7; D is possibly TRBD2 (5 bases). Trimming took 11 bases from V and 3 from J, leaving 11 bases between them. The CDR3 sequence is 11 residues long. CDR1 and CDR2 from the germline V gene are MNHNS and SASEGT. The CDR3 DNA follows: TGTGCCGAGGGCGAGGGCTACGAGCAGTACTTC. Protein product: CAEGEGYEQYF.